These T cell receptor beta chains were read from a single sample in a study of response to subunit inactivated influenza vaccine. Each CDR3 protein gets one entry after TCRdb re-called the RT-PCR reads with MiXCR. The sample consists of 560,000 or so distinct CDR3 sequences, less than 10% of them appearing once. The specimen comprised PBMCs from blood, sampled less than 30 months after vaccination. These receptors came from a man in his fifties or sixties who received an inactivated influenza vaccine. Both conserved end residues are part of each CDR3. The D gene is left open where the match is weak. Clone size is given for some rows only: seen once, a few or many times, or a class if the clone is expanded.

>TRBD1|NA|TRBJ1-1|TRBV6-1
TGTGCCAGCAGCGAGCCAACCGGGACAGGGGGGACTGAAGCTTTCTTT
CASSEPTGTGGTEAFF
>NA|few|TRBJ2-2|TRBV15
TGTGCCACCAGCAGAGCACCTACCGGGGAGCTGTTTTTT
CATSRAPTGELFF
>NA|few|TRBJ2-1|TRBV20-1
TGCAGTGCTACCCGGACCAATGAGCAGTTCTTC
CSATRTNEQFF
>TRBD2|NA|TRBJ2-1|TRBV11-2
TGTGCCAGCAGCCGCCGACTAGCCCGTGAGCAGTTCTTC
CASSRRLAREQFF
>NA|many|TRBJ1-5|TRBV10-3
TGTGCCATCAGTGAGTCCGCAGGGGATGTACAGCCCCAGCATTTT
CAISESAGDVQPQHF
>NA|NA|TRBJ2-2|TRBV6-1
TGTGCCAGCAGTCCAACAGAGCGTAACACCGGGGAGCTGTTTTTT
CASSPTERNTGELFF
>TRBD2|NA|TRBJ2-1|TRBV11-2
TGTGCCAGCAGCTCCTTTCAGGGACTAGCGGGATTTTCCTACAATGAGCAGTTCTTC
CASSSFQGLAGFSYNEQFF
>NA|few|TRBJ1-2|TRBV7-8
TGTGCCAGCAGCCAGAACTTCTATGGCTACACCTTC
CASSQNFYGYTF
>NA|few|TRBJ1-1|TRBV7-2
TGTGCCAGCAGACCAGGCGGAAACACTGAAGCTTTCTTT
CASRPGGNTEAFF
>NA|many|TRBJ2-1|TRBV5-1
TGCGCCAGCAGCTTGGCCTTGGGCAATGAGCAGTTCTTC
CASSLALGNEQFF
>TRBD1|many|TRBJ1-1|TRBV6-1
TGTGCCAGCAGTGGGGGGACAGGGGGCTGGATGAACACTGAAGCTTTCTTT
CASSGGTGGWMNTEAFF
>TRBD1|few|TRBJ2-1|TRBV7-9
TGTGCCAGCAGCTTAGGCGGGACAGGGCAAAATGAGCAGTTCTTC
CASSLGGTGQNEQFF
>TRBD1|NA|TRBJ2-3|TRBV24-1
TGTGCCACCAGTGATCAGGACAGGGCCGGCACAGATACGCAGTATTTT
CATSDQDRAGTDTQYF
>NA|few|TRBJ1-6|TRBV5-6
TGTGCCAGCAGCACCTTGGGGGGTACAATCTTATCACCCCTCCACTTT
CASSTLGGTILSPLHF
>NA|NA|TRBJ1-6|TRBV15
TGTGCCGTAGCCCGGAGCTATAATTCACCCCTCCACTTT
CAVARSYNSPLHF
>TRBD1|NA|TRBJ1-3|TRBV30
TGTGCCTGGATCTCCGGACAGGGGACTGGAAACACCATATATTTT
CAWISGQGTGNTIYF
>TRBD1|many|TRBJ2-4|TRBV28
TGTGCCAGCAGTTCCTCAGGGGGCGTCGAAAACATTCAGTACTTC
CASSSSGGVENIQYF
>NA|few|TRBJ2-7|TRBV9
TGTGCCAGCAGCGCCAAAGAGTCCTACGAGCAGTACTTC
CASSAKESYEQYF
>TRBD1|many|TRBJ2-7|TRBV7-2
TGTGCCAGCAGGAATGGACAGGGATCCGAGCAGTACTTC
CASRNGQGSEQYF
>TRBD1|NA|TRBJ2-7|TRBV18
TGTGCCAGCTCACTTTGGACAGGGGAGGGAGGAATTCCCTACGAGCAGTACTTC
CASSLWTGEGGIPYEQYF
>NA|NA|TRBJ1-2|TRBV4-1
TGCGCCAGCAGCCGCACTAGCGGGGAGGGGTACACCTTC
CASSRTSGEGYTF
>TRBD2|few|TRBJ2-1|TRBV6-2/TRBV6-3
TGTGCCAGCAGTCACGGTTCGGGCGGGGGGTGGAGCTCCTACAATGAGCAGTTCTTC
CASSHGSGGGWSSYNEQFF
>NA|many|TRBJ2-5|TRBV10-3
TGTGCCATCAGTGAGTCGTTAGCGGAAGAGACCCAGTACTTC
CAISESLAEETQYF
>TRBD1|NA|TRBJ2-3|TRBV6-1
TGTGCCAGCAGGACCGACAGGGGCACAGATACGCAGTATTTT
CASRTDRGTDTQYF
>TRBD1|NA|TRBJ1-1|TRBV18
TGTGCCAGCTCACCAACGAGGGACAGGGGGAACACTGAAGCTTTCTTT
CASSPTRDRGNTEAFF
>NA|few|TRBJ2-1|TRBV12-3/TRBV12-4
TGTGCCAGCAGACCCGGGACTGGTGCTAATGAGCAGTTCTTC
CASRPGTGANEQFF
>NA|NA|TRBJ2-7|TRBV3-1
TGTGCCAGCAGCCAAGGGGGAAATGGCGAGCAGTACTTC
CASSQGGNGEQYF
>NA|few|TRBJ1-6|TRBV4-1
TGCGCCAGCAGCCAAAGAGCGGGGGATAATTCACCCCTCCACTTT
CASSQRAGDNSPLHF
>TRBD2|few|TRBJ2-1|TRBV3-1
TGTGCCAGCAGCCAACACCGCCCGTATAGCGGGACGCTCCTCGGGAATGAGCAGTTCTTC
CASSQHRPYSGTLLGNEQFF
>NA|many|TRBJ2-5|TRBV7-2
TGTGCCAGCAGCTGGGGGGGGGCAGGGGCAGAGACCCAGTACTTC
CASSWGGAGAETQYF
>NA|NA|TRBJ1-2|TRBV20-1
TGCAGTGCTAGCGGCGAATCTCTAACGTCCTACACCTTC
CSASGESLTSYTF
>NA|many|TRBJ2-3|TRBV6-1
TGTGCCAGCAGATCCAGGCGGTCCGGCACAGATACGCAGTATTTT
CASRSRRSGTDTQYF
>NA|many|TRBJ2-1|TRBV10-3
TGTGCCACCGTAGGAGAGGGGACTTACAATGAGCAGTTCTTC
CATVGEGTYNEQFF
>NA|few|TRBJ2-3|TRBV6-1
TGTGCCAGCACCAACGGCGAAAGACCAGATACGCAGTATTTT
CASTNGERPDTQYF